This TCR beta chain was sequenced for a study of OX40 agonist ivuxolimab in advanced cancers. Blood specimens came from baseline, cycle 4 day 1, and cycle 7 day 1. With 2 bases clipped from V and 4 bases from J, the junction kept 5 bases outside the gene matches. The CDR3 sequence is 16 residues long. CDR1 and CDR2 (germline): SGDLS, YYNGEE. Assay used: immunoSEQ multiplex PCR; TCRdb lists only in-frame clones, some missing. This sample has tens of thousands of clones; 94% occur once, and the top ten carry approximately 18%. The sequencing used CD4+ or CD8+ T cells sorted from blood, collected in a trial of the OX40 agonist ivuxolimab. The clonotype was recovered from an adult with an advanced solid tumor such as melanoma, head and neck, liver or kidney cancer. The chain has TRBV9 and TRBJ2-2; 10 nucleotides align to TRBD2. In nucleotides, the CDR3 is TGTGCCAGCAGCGTGGCTAGCGGGAGCCTCACCGGGGAGCTGTTTTTT. Translated, it gives CASSVASGSLTGELFF.